The 20 T cell receptor beta chains in this list originate from one sample, sequenced in a study of blood T cell repertoires in COVID-19. The protocol was immunoSEQ multiplex PCR, while the TCRdb copy is restricted to in-frame clones and leaves out a portion. The sample lists a few hundred thousand clones; roughly 80% were seen once. Sequencing was done on a sample of peripheral blood. The source is a woman younger than 30 with acute or convalescent COVID-19.

The V and J genes are TRBV7-2 and TRBJ2-1; TRBD1 aligns across 11 bases. CDR1 and CDR2 (germline): SGHTA, FQGNSA. The junction had 4 bases not matched to a gene; V was cut back by 5 bases and J by 4 bases. This CDR3 is built from 15 residues. In DNA, the CDR3 is TGTGCCAGCAGCCTACGGGACAGGGGGTACAATGAGCAGTTCTTC. It yields the protein CASSLRDRGYNEQFF.

The chain joins TRBV29-1 to TRBJ2-5; 7 positions agree with TRBD2. CDR3 length: 14 residues. Trimming cost V 6 bases and J 0 bases; bases outside gene matches: 7. Germline loops: CDR1 SQVTM, CDR2 ANQGSEA. This CDR3 reads CSVVRRGYQETQYF. The DNA of the CDR3 is TGCAGCGTCGTCAGGCGGGGGTACCAAGAGACCCAGTACTTC.

This sequence joins TRBV6-5 and TRBJ2-1; the match to TRBD1 covers 7 bases. Looked up from germline, CDR1 is MNHEY and CDR2 is SVGAGI. The CDR3 has 15 amino acids. Trimming at V came to 1 base and at J to 8 bases, leaving 8 bases not matched to a gene. The CDR3 protein is CASSYYGTVSDEQFF. The CDR3 nucleotides are TGTGCCAGCAGTTACTACGGGACAGTAAGCGATGAGCAGTTCTTC.

This clone was counted between two and nine times. The chain joins TRBV5-5 to TRBJ2-4; 7 positions match TRBD1. The CDR3 covers 15 residues. The germline V gene encodes CDR1 SGHKS and CDR2 YYEKEE (reference sequence). J was trimmed by 8 bases and V by 1 base; bases with no gene match: 9. CDR3: CASSLSGDRVDIQYF. The CDR3 bases are TGTGCCAGCAGCTTGAGCGGTGACAGGGTGGACATTCAGTACTTC.

Here the CDR3 DNA reads TGTGCCAGCAGTGGGGAGCACACAGATACGCAGTATTTT. Protein: CASSGEHTDTQYF. The rearrangement links TRBV6-4 to TRBJ2-3; tentative D call: TRBD2 (5 bases). The V gene's germline CDR1 is MRHNA and CDR2 SNTAGT. This CDR3 spans 13 amino acids. The germline V and J ends were trimmed by 4 bases and 2 bases, with 7 bases remaining between them.

The V and J genes are TRBV3-1 (or the pseudogene TRBV3-2) and TRBJ1-2, with 9 bases matching TRBD1. The CDR3 extends over 15 amino acids. Germline V gene data show CDR1 as LGHDT and CDR2 as YNNKEL (reference sequence). V shed 4 bases and J 8 bases; nucleotides not matched to a gene: 11. CDR3 nucleotide sequence: TGTGCCAGCAGCCCGACAAAGAACAGGGGGCCCGGCTACACCTTC. Protein: CASSPTKNRGPGYTF.

The chain carries TRBV7-8 and TRBJ2-1; D uncertain. Trimming cost V 10 bases and J 4 bases, with 17 bases left between them. The CDR3 is 14 residues long. Looked up from germline, CDR1 is SGHVS and CDR2 is FQNEAQ. CDR3: CATNRRSTYNEQFF. The CDR3 DNA reads TGTGCCACCAACCGTAGATCAACTTACAATGAGCAGTTCTTC.

This chain joins TRBV5-6 and TRBJ2-3, with 10 bases aligning to TRBD2. Trimming took 3 bases from V and 2 from J; bases not matched to a gene: 6. The CDR3 is 16 amino acids. Germline lookup yields CDR1 SGHDT and CDR2 YYEEEE. The DNA for the CDR3 is TGTGCCAGCAGCTATGGAGGGACTAGCGTCACAGATACGCAGTATTTT. It is translated as CASSYGGTSVTDTQYF.

Here the CDR3 reads CASSPSSFGRPPQHF. In DNA, the CDR3 is TGTGCCAGCAGTCCATCGAGTTTTGGGCGTCCGCCCCAGCATTTT. V gene TRBV6-2 or TRBV6-3 combines with J gene TRBJ1-5; no clear D. Germline lookup yields CDR1 MNHEY and CDR2 SVGEGT. The CDR3 totals 15 residues. V gave up 5 bases and J gave up 9 bases, with 20 bases separating them.

The chain employs TRBV29-1 and TRBJ1-4; 9 positions agree with TRBD1. The CDR3 is 14 residues long. The J segment lost 5 bases and the V segment lost 6 bases, leaving 7 bases of the junction unmatched. Germline CDR1 is SQVTM and CDR2 is ANQGSEA. The CDR3 here is CSVPGQGKNEKLFF. In DNA form, the CDR3 reads TGCAGCGTCCCGGGACAGGGAAAAAATGAAAAACTGTTTTTT.

A single count supports this clone. This sequence joins TRBV12-2 and TRBJ1-1; TRBD1, the table's D call, lacks a check against the DNA. TRBV12-2 is shown as a pseudogene. The CDR3 has 18 residues. The CDR3, as DNA: TGTGCAAGTCGCTTAGTTACCTGGCAGGGGCTCATGAACACTGAAGCTTTCTTT. It codes for CASRLVTWQGLMNTEAFF.

V gene TRBV27 combines with J gene TRBJ1-1, with 8 nucleotides matching TRBD1. Germline CDR1 reads MNHEY; CDR2 reads SMNVEV (reference sequence). With 4 bases clipped from V and 3 bases from J, the junction kept 4 bases outside the gene matches. The CDR3 loop spans 14 amino acids. This CDR3 is CASSSGQGDTEAFF. CDR3 DNA: TGTGCCAGCAGTTCCGGACAGGGTGACACTGAAGCTTTCTTT.

The chain recombines TRBV29-1 with TRBJ1-1; D ambiguous. The germline V gene encodes CDR1 SQVTM and CDR2 ANQGSEA. The V gene lost 8 bases and the J gene lost 0 bases, with 13 bases spanning the gap. There are 13 residues in the CDR3. The DNA of the CDR3 is TGCAGCAACAGAGTTCTTATGAACACTGAAGCTTTCTTT. Encoded protein: CSNRVLMNTEAFF.

The chain joins TRBV19 to TRBJ2-4; weak D call: TRBD2 (6 bases). CDR3 length: 16 amino acids. From germline, CDR1 is LNHDA and CDR2 SQIVND (reference sequence). V was clipped by 5 bases and J by 2 bases, with 16 bases between them. CDR3 sequence reads: CASSAASDKSKNIQYF. In DNA, the CDR3 is TGTGCCAGTAGTGCGGCTAGCGACAAGTCCAAAAACATTCAGTACTTC.

CDR3 nucleotides: TGTGCCAGCAGTTTTTCAGGGCGCGAGACCCAGTACTTC. It specifies CASSFSGRETQYF. The chain employs TRBV12-3 or TRBV12-4 and TRBJ2-5; tentative D call: TRBD1 (5 bases). Trimming took 3 bases from V and 5 from J, leaving 10 bases between them. The CDR3 has 13 amino acids.

The V call is TRBV13, the J call TRBJ2-3, with a tentative D call TRBD1 (5 bases). There are 17 residues in the CDR3. Looked up from germline, CDR1 is PRHDT and CDR2 is FYEKMQ (reference sequence). V lost 4 bases, J lost 0 bases, and 17 bases lay in between. The DNA for the CDR3 is TGTGCCAGCAGCTCTCCGGGCGTCCAGGGCAGCACAGATACGCAGTATTTT. As protein: CASSSPGVQGSTDTQYF.

The rearrangement links TRBV6-5 to TRBJ1-6; D remains unclear. Germline values: CDR1 MNHEY, CDR2 SVGAGI. The V end was cut by 0 bases, the J end by 7 bases, with 10 bases between. The CDR3 contains 15 residues. The CDR3 DNA sequence: TGTGCCAGCAGTTACTCGGCCGTACGCAATTCACCCCTCCACTTT. Its protein product is CASSYSAVRNSPLHF.

This chain uses TRBV28 with TRBJ2-3, with TRBD1 as a possible D gene (6 bases). This CDR3 has 16 residues. V was cut by 4 bases and J by 1 base, with 15 bases left in between. Germline lookup yields CDR1 MDHEN and CDR2 SYDVKM. The DNA for the CDR3 is TGTGCCAGCAGTTCGAGGACAGAATCACGCACAGATACGCAGTATTTT. Translation: CASSSRTESRTDTQYF.

The sample holds one count of this clone. The chain recombines TRBV30 with TRBJ2-1; D is unresolved. The V gene lost 0 bases and the J gene lost 10 bases, with 4 bases spanning the gap. The germline CDR1 and CDR2 sequences are GTSNPN and SVGIG (reference sequence). The CDR3 covers 10 residues. The chain's CDR3 is CAWSVAEQFF. In DNA form, the CDR3 reads TGTGCCTGGAGTGTAGCCGAGCAGTTCTTC.

The chain combines TRBV3-1 (or the pseudogene TRBV3-2) with TRBJ2-7; no definite D call. The CDR3 is made up of 14 amino acids. V was trimmed by 4 bases and J by 0 bases, leaving 10 bases between them. In germline, CDR1 is LGHDT, CDR2 YNNKEL (reference sequence). The CDR3 loop reads CASSPVVSSYEQYF. In DNA, the CDR3 is TGTGCCAGCAGCCCCGTAGTTTCCTCCTACGAGCAGTACTTC.